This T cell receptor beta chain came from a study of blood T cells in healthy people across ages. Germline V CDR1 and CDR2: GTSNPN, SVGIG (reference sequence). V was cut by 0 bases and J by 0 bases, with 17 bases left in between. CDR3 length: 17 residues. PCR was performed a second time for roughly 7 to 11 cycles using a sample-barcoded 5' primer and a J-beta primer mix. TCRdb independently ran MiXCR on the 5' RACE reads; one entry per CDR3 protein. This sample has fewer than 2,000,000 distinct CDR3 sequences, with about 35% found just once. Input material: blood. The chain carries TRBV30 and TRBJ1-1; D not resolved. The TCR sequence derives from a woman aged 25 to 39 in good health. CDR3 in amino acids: CAWSVRFRRGVNTEAFF. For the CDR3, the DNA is TGTGCCTGGAGTGTACGGTTTCGTCGGGGAGTGAACACTGAAGCTTTCTTT. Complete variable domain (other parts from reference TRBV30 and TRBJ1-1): SQTIHQWPATLVQPVGSPLSLECTVEGTSNPNLYWYRQAAGRGLQLLFYSVGIGQISSEVPQNLSASRPQDRQFILSSKKLLLSDSGFYLCAWSVRFRRGVNTEAFFGQGTRLTVV.